This T cell receptor (beta chain) came from a study of control samples from healthy donors and cancer patients. V was shortened by 8 bases and J by 5 bases, with 15 bases between the two germline ends. The CDR3 consists of 13 residues. Germline CDR1 SNHLY, CDR2 FYNNEI. Assay: immunoSEQ multiplex PCR; the TCRdb copy retains only in-frame clones and omits some. The sample's table shows about 200,000 clones. This chain connects TRBV2 to TRBJ2-5; D may correspond to TRBD1 or TRBD2 (6 bases each). The material sequenced was blood. The TCR sequence derives from a woman aged 25 to 39 in good health. CDR3 DNA sequence: TGTGCCAGCTGCCGGGGGCGGGTGGAGACCCAGTACTTC. Residues: CASCRGRVETQYF.